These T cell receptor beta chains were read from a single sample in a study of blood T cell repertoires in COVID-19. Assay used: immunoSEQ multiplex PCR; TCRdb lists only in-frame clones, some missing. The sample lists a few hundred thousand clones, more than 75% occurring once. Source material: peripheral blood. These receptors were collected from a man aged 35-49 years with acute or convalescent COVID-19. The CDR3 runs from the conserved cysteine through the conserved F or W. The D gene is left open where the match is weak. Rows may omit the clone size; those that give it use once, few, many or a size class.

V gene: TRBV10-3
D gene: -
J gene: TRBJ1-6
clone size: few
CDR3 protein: CAISSGDSNSPLHF
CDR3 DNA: TGTGCCATCAGTTCAGGGGATTCGAATTCACCCCTCCACTTT

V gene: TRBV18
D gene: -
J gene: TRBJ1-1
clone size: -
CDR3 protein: CASVIEAGTEAFF
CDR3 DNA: TGTGCCAGCGTAATAGAAGCAGGGACTGAAGCTTTCTTT

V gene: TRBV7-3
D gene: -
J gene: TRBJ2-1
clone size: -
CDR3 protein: CASSEGANNEQFF
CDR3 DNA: TGTGCCAGCAGCGAAGGGGCTAACAATGAGCAGTTCTTC

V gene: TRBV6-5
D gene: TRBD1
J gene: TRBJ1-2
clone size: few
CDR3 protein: CASSYSPRAGGQGYTF
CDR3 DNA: TGTGCCAGCAGTTACTCGCCAAGGGCAGGGGGCCAAGGCTACACCTTC

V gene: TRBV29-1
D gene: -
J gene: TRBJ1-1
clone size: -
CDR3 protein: CSVSGVMNTEAFF
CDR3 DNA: TGCAGCGTCTCAGGGGTGATGAACACTGAAGCTTTCTTT

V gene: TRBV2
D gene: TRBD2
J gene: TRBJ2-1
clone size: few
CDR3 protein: CASSPYTSGGAKHEQFF
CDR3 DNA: TGTGCCAGCAGTCCCTATACTAGCGGGGGGGCCAAGCATGAGCAGTTCTTC

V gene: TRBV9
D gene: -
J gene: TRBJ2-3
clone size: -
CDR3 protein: CASSVVGGMGTQYF
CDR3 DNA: TGTGCCAGCAGCGTAGTTGGGGGGATGGGTACGCAGTATTTT

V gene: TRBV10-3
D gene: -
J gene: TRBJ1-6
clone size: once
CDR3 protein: CAISDYLGGTSSPLHF
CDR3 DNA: TGTGCCATCAGTGATTATCTAGGGGGGACTAGTTCACCCCTCCACTTT

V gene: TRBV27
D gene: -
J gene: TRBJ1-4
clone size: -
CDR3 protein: CASSLLAGNGEKLFF
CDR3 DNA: TGTGCCAGCAGTTTATTGGCAGGGAACGGTGAAAAACTGTTTTTT

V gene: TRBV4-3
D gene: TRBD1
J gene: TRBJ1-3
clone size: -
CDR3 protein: CASSQSNRGSGNTIYF
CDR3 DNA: TGCGCCAGCAGCCAATCTAACAGGGGGTCTGGAAACACCATATATTTT

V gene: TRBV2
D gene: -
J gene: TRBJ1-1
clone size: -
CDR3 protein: CASSSQGILNTEAFF
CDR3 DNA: TGTGCCAGCAGTTCACAGGGAATACTGAACACTGAAGCTTTCTTT

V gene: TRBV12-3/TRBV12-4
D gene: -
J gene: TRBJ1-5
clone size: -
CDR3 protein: CATSGGAGQPQHF
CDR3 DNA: TGTGCCACCTCCGGTGGCGCGGGTCAGCCCCAGCATTTT

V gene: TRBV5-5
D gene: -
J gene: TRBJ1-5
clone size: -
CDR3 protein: CASSFDGSRNQPQHF
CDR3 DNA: TGTGCCAGCAGCTTTGACGGTAGCCGGAATCAGCCCCAGCATTTT

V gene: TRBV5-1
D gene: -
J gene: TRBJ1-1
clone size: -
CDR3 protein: CASSLEGRGASEAFF
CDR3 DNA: TGCGCCAGCAGCTTGGAAGGCAGGGGCGCGTCAGAAGCTTTCTTT